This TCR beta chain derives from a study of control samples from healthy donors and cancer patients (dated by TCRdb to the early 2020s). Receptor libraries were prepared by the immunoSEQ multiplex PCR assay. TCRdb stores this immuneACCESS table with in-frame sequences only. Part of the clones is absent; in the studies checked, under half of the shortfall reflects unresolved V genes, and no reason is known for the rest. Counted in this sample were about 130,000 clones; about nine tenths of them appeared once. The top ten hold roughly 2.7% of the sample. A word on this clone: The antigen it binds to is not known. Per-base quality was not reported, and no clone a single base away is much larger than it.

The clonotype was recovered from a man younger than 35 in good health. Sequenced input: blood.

CDR3 sequence: CASSLAGLNNEQFF. Here is the DNA: TGTGCCAGCAGCTTAGCGGGGCTTAACAATGAGCAGTTCTTC. The chain was built from TRBV11-3 and TRBJ2-1; the D segment may tentatively be TRBD1 or TRBD2, each giving 5 matched bases. CDR3 length: 14 amino acids, cysteine to phenylalanine. The DNA shown is the 42-base CDR3, in frame from base 1. CDR1 SGHNT and CDR2 YENEEA are derived from the germline V gene. The germline ends are 9 bases apart after V is trimmed by 1 base and J by 5 bases.